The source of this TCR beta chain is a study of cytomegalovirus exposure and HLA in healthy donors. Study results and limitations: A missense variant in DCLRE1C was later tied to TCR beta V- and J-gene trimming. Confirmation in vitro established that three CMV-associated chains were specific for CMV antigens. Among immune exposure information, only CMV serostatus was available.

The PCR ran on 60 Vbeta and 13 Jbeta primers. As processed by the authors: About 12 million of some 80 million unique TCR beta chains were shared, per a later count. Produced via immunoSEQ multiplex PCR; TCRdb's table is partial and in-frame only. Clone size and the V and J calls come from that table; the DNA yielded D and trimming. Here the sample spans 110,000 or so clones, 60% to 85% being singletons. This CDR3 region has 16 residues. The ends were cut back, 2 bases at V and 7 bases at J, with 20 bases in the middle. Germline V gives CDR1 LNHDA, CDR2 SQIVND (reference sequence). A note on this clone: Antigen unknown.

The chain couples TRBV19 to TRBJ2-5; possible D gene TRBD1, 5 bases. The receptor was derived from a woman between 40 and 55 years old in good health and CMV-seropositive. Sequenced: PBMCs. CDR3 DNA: TGTGCCAGTAGTATACGGGCATCGTTCGAAAGGGGGACCCAGTACTTC. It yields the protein CASSIRASFERGTQYF.